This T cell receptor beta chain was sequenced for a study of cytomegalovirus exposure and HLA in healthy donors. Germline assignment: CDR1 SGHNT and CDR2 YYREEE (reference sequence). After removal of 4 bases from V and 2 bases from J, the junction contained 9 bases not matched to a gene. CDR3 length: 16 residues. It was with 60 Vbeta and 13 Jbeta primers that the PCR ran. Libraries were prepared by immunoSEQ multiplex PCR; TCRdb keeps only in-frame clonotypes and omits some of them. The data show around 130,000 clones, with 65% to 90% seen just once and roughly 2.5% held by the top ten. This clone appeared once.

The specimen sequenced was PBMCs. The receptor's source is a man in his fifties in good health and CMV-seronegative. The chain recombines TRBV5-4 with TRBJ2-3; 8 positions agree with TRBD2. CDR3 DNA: TGTGCCAGCAGCCGCCTGGGACTAGGGTCCACAGATACGCAGTATTTT. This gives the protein CASSRLGLGSTDTQYF. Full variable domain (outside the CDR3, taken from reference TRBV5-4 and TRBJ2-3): ETGVTQSPTHLIKTRGQQVTLRCSSQSGHNTVSWYQQALGQGPQFIFQYYREEENGRGNFPPRFSGLQFPNYSSELNVNALELDDSALYLCASSRLGLGSTDTQYFGPGTRLTVL.